This T cell receptor (beta chain) was recorded in a study of control samples from healthy donors and cancer patients. V dropped 7 bases and J dropped 0 bases, with 9 bases sitting between them. The CDR3 consists of 13 residues. Germline V lookup: CDR1 MDHEN, CDR2 SYDVKM. Measured with immunoSEQ multiplex PCR; TCRdb has only the in-frame clones, and not every one. The sample holds about 120,000 clones; approximately 90% are singletons and the top ten take 9% to 14%. Sequenced material: blood. The sequence was obtained from a man under 40 in good health. This chain uses TRBV28 with TRBJ1-1; D unclear. The CDR3 spells CASKGRMNTEAFF. The CDR3 coding sequence is TGTGCCAGCAAGGGAAGGATGAACACTGAAGCTTTCTTT.